This T cell receptor (beta chain) was sequenced in a study of shared clonotypes between healthy human individuals. Comment on this clone: Its specificity is unknown.

Findings and limits, study-wide: Only blood was sampled; tissue repertoires likely differ.

Per the authors' pipeline: From ImmunoSEQ came sequences covering only the junction and carrying no quality scores, so filtering differed. Generated by immunoSEQ multiplex PCR, the TCRdb table keeps only in-frame clones and is missing some. V and J calls plus clone size are reproduced from that table; the DNA served to infer D and trimming. The repertoire holds 400,000 to 600,000 clones, with 79% as singletons. This sequence originates from a woman aged 40 to 55 in good health. Some clones in this sample may be carry-over from other donors' samples. Source material: PBMCs.

CDR3 coding DNA: TGTGCCTACTCCGCGAGGACTAGCGACACAGATACGCAGTATTTT. It yields the protein CAYSARTSDTDTQYF. V usage is TRBV30 and J usage is TRBJ2-3; 9 bases are shared with TRBD2. This CDR3 is 15 amino acids long. CDR1 GTSNPN and CDR2 SVGIG come from the germline V gene (reference sequence). V gave up 7 bases and J gave up 2 bases; unmatched junction bases: 10.